The 18 T cell receptor beta chains below all came from one sample that was sequenced in a study of immune heterogeneity within non-small cell lung tumors. Using 32 V and 13 J primers, multiplex PCR amplified TCR beta CDR3. TCRdb re-derived calls from the multiplex PCR reads in MiXCR, one entry per CDR3 protein. The table includes roughly 23,000 distinct CDR3 sequences, 25% to 30% detected once. Bulk tumor genomic DNA, about 570 ng per sample, was the template. During surgery, each primary tumor gave multiple biopsies spaced as far apart as possible. The cohort was untreated, with newly diagnosed non-small cell lung cancer undergoing curative surgery. The sample consisted of lung tumor tissue. These receptors all come from a man aged 35 to 55 with non-small cell lung cancer.

At least ten counts were recorded for this clonotype. This sequence joins TRBV9 and TRBJ2-3; 9 bases align to TRBD2. Germline CDR1 is SGDLS and CDR2 is YYNGEE. The CDR3 extends over 15 amino acids. The V and J ends lost 4 bases and 0 bases, in that order; junction bases with no gene match: 3. CDR3 sequence reads: CASSLSGSSTDTQYF. In nucleotides, the CDR3 is TGTGCCAGCAGCCTTAGCGGGAGTAGCACAGATACGCAGTATTTT.

Only a few counts were recorded for this clonotype. The CDR3 DNA reads TGTGCCAGCAGTGGGGACAGGTCGAACACTGAAGCTTTCTTT. Translated: CASSGDRSNTEAFF. The chain combines TRBV2 with TRBJ1-1, with 8 positions matching TRBD1. V dropped 4 bases and J dropped 1; count of bases not matched to a gene: 2. This CDR3 has 14 amino acids. CDR1 SNHLY and CDR2 FYNNEI come from the germline V gene. The variable domain in full, completed from reference TRBV2 and TRBJ1-1, reads EPEVTQTPSHQVTQMGQEVILRCVPISNHLYFYWYRQILGQKVEFLVSFYNNEISEKSEIFDDQFSVERPDGSNFTLKIRSTKLEDSAMYFCASSGDRSNTEAFFGQGTRLTVV.

This clonotype was picked up a small number of times. The V gene is TRBV13, the J gene TRBJ2-1; 9 bases fit TRBD2. V gave up 2 bases and J gave up 7 bases; unmatched junction bases: 6. Germline values: CDR1 PRHDT, CDR2 FYEKMQ (reference sequence). This CDR3 has 15 amino acids. The CDR3 loop reads CASSLRSGRRNEQFF. CDR3 nucleotide sequence: TGTGCCAGCAGCTTAAGAAGCGGGAGGAGGAATGAGCAGTTCTTC.

The chain uses TRBV7-9 and TRBJ2-1; 10 bases agree with TRBD2. The CDR3 runs 14 residues. Germline CDR1 SEHNR, CDR2 FQNEAQ (reference sequence). With V trimmed by 5 bases and J by 8 bases, 6 bases remained unmatched. The CDR3 spells CASSMLAGVDEQFF. The CDR3 DNA reads as TGTGCCAGCAGCATGCTAGCGGGAGTGGATGAGCAGTTCTTC.

The gene calls are TRBV20-1 and TRBJ1-4, with D uncertain. There are 13 residues in the CDR3. Germline lookup yields CDR1 DFQATT and CDR2 SNEGSKA (reference sequence). Trimming took 2 bases from V and 8 from J, leaving 12 bases between them. The CDR3 DNA follows: TGCAGTGCTAGAAATACTGCAGGAGAAAAACTGTTTTTT. Amino acid sequence: CSARNTAGEKLFF.

This clonotype was counted at least ten times. The chain recombines TRBV15 with TRBJ2-3; 10 nucleotides line up with TRBD2. V lost 2 bases, J lost 10 bases, and 6 bases stayed unmatched. Per the germline V gene, CDR1 is LNHNV and CDR2 is YYDKDF (reference sequence). The CDR3 loop spans 14 amino acids. The CDR3 bases are TGTGCCACCAGCAGACAGGGACTAGCGTCTGCGCAGTATTTT. Translated, it gives CATSRQGLASAQYF. The complete variable domain, with remaining parts taken from reference TRBV15 and TRBJ2-3, reads DAMVIQNPRYQVTQFGKPVTLSCSQTLNHNVMYWYQQKSSQAPKLLFHYYDKDFNNEADTPDNFQSRRPNTSFCFLDIRSPGLGDTAMYLCATSRQGLASAQYFGPGTRLTVL.

The count of this clonotype is one. The J gene is TRBJ2-6, the V gene TRBV3-1; D perhaps matches TRBD1 (5 bases). Between the trimmed V and J ends, which lost 6 bases and 1 base, there was a span of 13 bases. Germline-derived CDR1 and CDR2 are LGHDT and YNNKEL (reference sequence). This CDR3 spans 16 amino acids. CDR3 coding DNA: TGTGCCAGCAGTAGAATACCAGGGTCTGGGGCCAACGTCCTGACTTTC. Its protein product is CASSRIPGSGANVLTF.

This clonotype was seen a handful of times. The chain employs TRBV7-2 and TRBJ1-6; 8 positions agree with TRBD1. This CDR3 is built from 15 residues. The germline V gene has CDR1 SGHTA and CDR2 FQGNSA. The V and J ends lost 5 bases and 8 bases, in that order; junction bases with no gene match: 8. In nucleotides, the CDR3 is TGTGCCAGCAGCAAACGGACAGGGAAAGATTCACCCCTCCACTTT. It translates to CASSKRTGKDSPLHF.

V usage is TRBV29-1 and J usage is TRBJ1-1, with 8 bases lining up with TRBD1. Germline CDR1 is SQVTM and CDR2 is ANQGSEA. V shed 6 bases, J shed 5 bases, and the junction held 5 bases outside the gene matches. The CDR3 is made up of 12 amino acids. The CDR3: CSVNRDRTEAFF. In nucleotides, the CDR3 is TGCAGCGTGAACAGGGACAGGACTGAAGCTTTCTTT.

This clonotype is labeled as medium-sized. V usage is TRBV24-1 and J usage is TRBJ2-7, with D perhaps matching TRBD1 or TRBD2 (5 bases each). CDR3 length: 15 residues. CDR1 and CDR2 (germline): KGHDR, SFDVKD. V was shortened by 4 bases and J by 0 bases, with 12 bases between the two germline ends. The CDR3 DNA is TGTGCCACCAGTGACCCGGGACGGTCCTCCTACGAGCAGTACTTC. It encodes CATSDPGRSSYEQYF.

This clonotype appeared many times. The chain joins TRBV11-2 to TRBJ2-7, with D hard to call. Deletions cut 3 bases from V and 2 bases from J, with 2 bases between. Germline V CDR1 and CDR2: SGHAT, FQNNGV. The CDR3 sequence is 11 residues long. CDR3: CASSLTYEQYF. CDR3 nucleotides: TGTGCCAGCAGCTTGACCTACGAGCAGTACTTC.

J is TRBJ2-5 and V is TRBV7-2; D gene unclear. This CDR3 comprises 13 residues. Germline assignment: CDR1 SGHTA and CDR2 FQGNSA. Trimming removed 1 base from V and 4 bases from J, with 7 bases in between. Here the CDR3 reads CASSLDRLETQYF. CDR3 in DNA: TGTGCCAGCAGCTTAGACAGATTAGAGACCCAGTACTTC.

In its sample, this clonotype was seen a few times. The chain joins TRBV6-1 to TRBJ1-3; D unclear. The CDR3 is 12 amino acids. V lost 7 bases, J lost 4 bases, and 8 bases lay in between. Looked up from germline, CDR1 is MNHNS and CDR2 is SASEGT. The CDR3 spells CASKDKGNTIYF. CDR3 nucleotides: TGTGCCAGCAAGGATAAAGGAAACACCATATATTTT.

The table lists this clonotype with a few counts. The chain links TRBV20-1 to TRBJ2-1; the D call may be TRBD1 or TRBD2 (6 bases each). CDR1 and CDR2 (germline): DFQATT, SNEGSKA (reference sequence). The CDR3 consists of 17 residues. V was cut by 1 base and J by 0 bases, with 16 bases left in between. The CDR3 reads CSARAGAGHASYNEQFF. For the CDR3, the DNA is TGCAGTGCTAGAGCAGGCGCGGGACACGCCTCCTACAATGAGCAGTTCTTC.

This clonotype came up a few times. V is TRBV11-3 and J is TRBJ2-2; D possibly uses TRBD1 or TRBD2 (5 bases each). The CDR3 loop spans 14 amino acids. Trimming took 5 bases from V and 1 from J, leaving 8 bases between them. Per germline, CDR1 SGHNT and CDR2 YENEEA. CDR3 amino acids: CASSRDRNTGELFF. CDR3 nucleotides: TGTGCCAGCAGCCGGGACCGGAACACCGGGGAGCTGTTTTTT.

This clonotype occurred many times. The V call is TRBV11-2, the J call TRBJ2-1; 9 positions match TRBD2. The V segment lost 7 bases and the J segment 5 bases; nucleotides outside the gene matches: 9. The length of the CDR3 is 15 residues. Germline V lookup: CDR1 SGHAT, CDR2 FQNNGV. The CDR3 is CASTIRLAANNEQFF. CDR3 coding DNA: TGTGCCAGCACGATCCGACTAGCGGCTAACAATGAGCAGTTCTTC.

A word on this clonotype: With a much larger clone just one base away, this may be a read error. The CDR3 spells CATSGWGIGGNQPQHF. CDR3 nucleotide sequence: TGTGCCACCAGCGGATGGGGCATCGGGGGCAATCAGCCCCAGCATTTT. J is TRBJ1-5 and V is TRBV15; perhaps TRBD1 as D (5 bases). CDR3 length: 16 residues. Trimming removed 5 bases from V and 2 bases from J, with 16 bases in between. The germline V gene has CDR1 LNHNV and CDR2 YYDKDF (reference sequence).

This chain links TRBV5-1 with TRBJ2-6; D perhaps matches TRBD2 (5 bases). V was pared by 4 bases and J by 2 bases, with 10 bases between. Germline loops: CDR1 SGHRS, CDR2 YFSETQ. The CDR3 spans 15 residues. The CDR3 sequence is CASSPDGTGANVLTF. CDR3 nucleotide sequence: TGCGCCAGCAGCCCCGACGGGACTGGGGCCAACGTCCTGACTTTC.